These 27 T cell receptor beta chains came from one sample sequenced in a study of blood T cell repertoires in COVID-19. Measured with immunoSEQ multiplex PCR; TCRdb has only the in-frame clones, and not every one. In the table there are approximately 280,000 clones, roughly 86% of which are singletons. Sequencing input: PBMCs or T cells enriched from blood (not recorded which). Receptors were obtained from a woman between 18 and 29 years old who had recovered from COVID-19.

This rearrangement joins TRBV7-9 to TRBJ1-1; D is uncertain. In germline, CDR1 is SEHNR, CDR2 FQNEAQ (reference sequence). Trimming pared 3 bases from V and 4 bases from J, leaving 12 bases between. CDR3 length: 14 residues. The CDR3 nucleotides are TGTGCCAGCAGCTTCCGGAGAGATGGCACTGAAGCTTTCTTT. This codes for CASSFRRDGTEAFF.

Details on this clone: Germline is not matched at one junction end, which may reflect a read error. The chain joins TRBV6-4 to TRBJ2-1; 10 bases agree with TRBD2. The CDR3 length is 16 residues. Germline V gene lookup returns CDR1 MRHNA and CDR2 SNTAGT. DNA for the CDR3: TGTGCCAGCAGTGACTCGTCTAGCGGGAGTATTGCTGAGTACATCTTC. Its protein product is CASSDSSSGSIAEYIF.

The CDR3 protein is CASSEGGQGSYGYTF. CDR3 DNA: TGTGCCAGCAGTGAAGGGGGACAGGGAAGCTATGGCTACACCTTC. The chain carries TRBV2 and TRBJ1-2, with TRBD1 identical over 9 bases. This CDR3 has 15 residues. The germline V gene encodes CDR1 SNHLY and CDR2 FYNNEI. V gave up 1 base and J gave up 4 bases; unmatched junction bases: 4.

The chain couples TRBV4-2 to TRBJ1-1; no clear D gene. The CDR3 is made up of 13 amino acids. Trimming pared 4 bases from V and 9 bases from J, leaving 15 bases between. Germline V lookup: CDR1 LGHNA, CDR2 YNFKEQ. CDR3 residues: CASSPESLNQAFF. CDR3 coding DNA: TGTGCCAGCAGCCCCGAGTCCCTAAACCAAGCTTTCTTT.

This clone was seen a single time. The V gene is TRBV14, the J gene TRBJ2-1; D remains unclear. Germline V CDR1 and CDR2: SGHDN, FVKESK. V was shortened by 4 bases and J by 7 bases, with 17 bases between the two germline ends. The CDR3 is made up of 15 amino acids. The CDR3 nucleotides are TGTGCCAGCAGCCTTAGCCCGCGGTTTTCGAATGAGCAGTTCTTC. This sequence encodes CASSLSPRFSNEQFF.

The chain recombines TRBV6-1 with TRBJ1-1; D perhaps matches TRBD1 (6 bases). The length of the CDR3 is 12 residues. V lost 2 bases to trimming and J lost 11 bases, with 12 bases between them. Germline CDR1 MNHNS, CDR2 SASEGT. CDR3 amino acids: CASSEFPRGAFF. The CDR3 bases are TGTGCCAGCAGTGAATTCCCCAGGGGCGCTTTCTTT.

To note about this clone: The sample carries other DNA sequences with the same CDR3. V usage is TRBV7-9 and J usage is TRBJ1-1; TRBD1 aligns across 7 bases. Looked up from germline, CDR1 is SEHNR and CDR2 is FQNEAQ (reference sequence). J was trimmed by 1 base and V by 5 bases; bases with no gene match: 1. The CDR3 is made up of 13 amino acids. In DNA, the CDR3 is TGTGCCAGCAGCCGACAGGGGAACACTGAAGCTTTCTTT. It yields the protein CASSRQGNTEAFF.

V is TRBV7-9 and J is TRBJ1-5; 8 bases are shared with TRBD1. V gave up 5 bases and J gave up 7 bases; unmatched junction bases: 7. The CDR3 consists of 14 residues. The V gene's germline CDR1 is SEHNR and CDR2 FQNEAQ (reference sequence). The CDR3 nucleotides read TGTGCCAGCAGCATCGGACAGGGTCACCAGCCCCAGCATTTT. It yields the protein CASSIGQGHQPQHF.

V usage is TRBV4-1 and J usage is TRBJ2-5, with 8 bases identical to TRBD1. The V and J ends lost 4 bases and 5 bases, in that order; junction bases with no gene match: 9. The CDR3 consists of 15 residues. Germline values: CDR1 MGHRA, CDR2 YSYEKL. In DNA, the CDR3 is TGCGCCAGCAGCCCGGCCCAGGGGGCGCCCGAGACCCAGTACTTC. Protein product: CASSPAQGAPETQYF.

The chain has TRBV12-5 and TRBJ2-5; possibly TRBD1 for D (6 bases). The CDR3 has 18 residues. Germline values: CDR1 LGHNT, CDR2 FRNRAP. V was cut by 0 bases and J by 1 base, with 18 bases left in between. CDR3 DNA: TGTGCTAGTGGTTTGGTAACCGGGCCAGGGGACACCCAAGAGACCCAGTACTTC. It translates to CASGLVTGPGDTQETQYF. The whole variable domain, filled in from reference TRBV12-5 and TRBJ2-5, reads DARVTQTPRHKVTEMGQEVTMRCQPILGHNTVFWYRQTMMQGLELLAYFRNRAPLDDSGMPKDRFSAEMPDATLATLKIQPSEPRDSAVYFCASGLVTGPGDTQETQYFGPGTRLLVL.

The CDR3 DNA is TGTGCCTGGGGGGTCGAGCGGCCTTTGGATACGCAGTATTTT. Residues: CAWGVERPLDTQYF. The chain couples TRBV30 to TRBJ2-3; the D gene is possibly TRBD2 (5 bases). Looked up from germline, CDR1 is GTSNPN and CDR2 is SVGIG (reference sequence). CDR3 length: 14 residues. Trimming took 5 bases from V and 6 from J, leaving 18 bases between them. Filled out from reference TRBV30 and TRBJ2-3, the complete variable domain reads SQTIHQWPATLVQPVGSPLSLECTVEGTSNPNLYWYRQAAGRGLQLLFYSVGIGQISSEVPQNLSASRPQDRQFILSSKKLLLSDSGFYLCAWGVERPLDTQYFGPGTRLTVL.

V is TRBV4-1 and J is TRBJ2-7; 8 bases are a match to TRBD1. CDR1 and CDR2 from the germline V gene are MGHRA and YSYEKL. V shed 5 bases and J 4 bases; nucleotides not matched to a gene: 7. The CDR3 is 14 residues long. The CDR3 spells CASSSRDRYYEQYF. CDR3 nucleotide sequence: TGCGCCAGCAGCAGCCGGGACAGGTATTACGAGCAGTACTTC.

The chain is built from TRBV3-1 (or the pseudogene TRBV3-2) and TRBJ1-5; weak D call: TRBD1 (6 bases). Germline assignment: CDR1 LGHDT and CDR2 YNNKEL (reference sequence). This CDR3 is 14 amino acids long. V was trimmed by 4 bases and J by 5 bases, leaving 12 bases between them. CDR3 sequence reads: CASSLTGSYQPQHF. Written as DNA, the CDR3 is TGTGCCAGCAGCCTCACAGGGTCCTATCAGCCCCAGCATTTT.

The V and J genes are TRBV5-1 and TRBJ1-1; 8 bases line up with TRBD1. There are 15 residues in the CDR3. CDR1 is SGHRS, CDR2 YFSETQ, per germline. The V and J ends lost 6 bases and 1 base, in that order; junction bases with no gene match: 8. This CDR3 is CASTSLDRANTEAFF. The CDR3 DNA reads as TGCGCCAGCACCTCCCTGGACAGGGCGAACACTGAAGCTTTCTTT. The variable domain in full, completed from reference TRBV5-1 and TRBJ1-1, reads KAGVTQTPRYLIKTRGQQVTLSCSPISGHRSVSWYQQTPGQGLQFLFEYFSETQRNKGNFPGRFSGRQFSNSRSEMNVSTLELGDSALYLCASTSLDRANTEAFFGQGTRLTVV.

This clone was seen a single time. The CDR3 DNA follows: TGTGCCAGCAGCCCCGACCCGGGAGGGGCAACTGATAATGAAAAACTGTTTTTT. Translated, it gives CASSPDPGGATDNEKLFF. The V call is TRBV5-4, the J call TRBJ1-4; D is possibly TRBD1 (5 bases). CDR1 and CDR2 (germline): SGHNT, YYREEE (reference sequence). V lost 4 bases and J lost 4, with 23 bases in between. The CDR3 is 18 residues long. The variable domain in full, completed from reference TRBV5-4 and TRBJ1-4, reads ETGVTQSPTHLIKTRGQQVTLRCSSQSGHNTVSWYQQALGQGPQFIFQYYREEENGRGNFPPRFSGLQFPNYSSELNVNALELDDSALYLCASSPDPGGATDNEKLFFGSGTQLSVL.

The chain has TRBV10-2 and TRBJ2-1; 8 nucleotides match TRBD1. The V gene end was trimmed by 3 bases and the J gene end by 6 bases; junction bases not matched to a gene: 7. This CDR3 spans 15 amino acids. Germline CDR1 reads WSHSY; CDR2 reads SAAADI. CDR3 residues: CASSDFRGPANEQFF. The CDR3 region has the DNA TGCGCCAGCAGTGATTTCAGGGGGCCCGCCAATGAGCAGTTCTTC.

V and J are TRBV3-1 (or the pseudogene TRBV3-2) and TRBJ2-3; 13 nucleotides align to TRBD2. Germline loops: CDR1 LGHDT, CDR2 YNNKEL (reference sequence). V gave up 4 bases and J gave up 4 bases; unmatched junction bases: 5. The CDR3 has 16 amino acids. CDR3 loop: CASSPLAGGNPDTQYF. CDR3 DNA sequence: TGTGCCAGCAGCCCACTAGCGGGAGGGAACCCAGATACGCAGTATTTT.

The CDR3 DNA follows: TGTGCCACCAGTGATCCTGAACAATCGAACACCGGGGAGCTGTTTTTT. Its protein is CATSDPEQSNTGELFF. V usage is TRBV24-1 and J usage is TRBJ2-2; D call uncertain. The CDR3 is 16 amino acids. V shed 3 bases and J shed 0 bases, with 10 bases lying between them. Per the germline V gene, CDR1 is KGHDR and CDR2 is SFDVKD.

J is TRBJ2-3 and V is TRBV6-4, with TRBD1 as a possible D gene (6 bases). CDR1 MRHNA and CDR2 SNTAGT come from the germline V gene. Trimming removed 4 bases at V and 6 bases at J, with 11 bases between. This CDR3 region has 13 residues. This CDR3 reads CASSVERGDTQYF. CDR3 nucleotide sequence: TGTGCCAGCAGTGTCGAGAGGGGGGATACGCAGTATTTT.

The CDR3 nucleotides read TGTGCCAGCAGCTTAGGGGCAGGGTATCAGCCCCAGCATTTT. Translating gives CASSLGAGYQPQHF. The chain recombines TRBV11-2 with TRBJ1-5, with a possible D match to TRBD1 (5 bases). Per the germline V gene, CDR1 is SGHAT and CDR2 is FQNNGV. Trimming shortened V by 1 base and J by 5 bases, and 9 bases separated the two germline ends. The CDR3 is made up of 14 amino acids.

The chain has TRBV28 and TRBJ2-7, with TRBD2 identical over 8 bases. Germline CDR1 is MDHEN and CDR2 is SYDVKM. The CDR3 is 14 residues long. After removal of 6 bases from V and 4 bases from J, the junction contained 8 bases not matched to a gene. The CDR3 nucleotides read TGTGCCAGCAGCAGAGCGGGAGTTCTTTACGAGCAGTACTTC. Protein: CASSRAGVLYEQYF.

The chain carries TRBV15 and TRBJ1-3; no reliable D call. Germline V gene data show CDR1 as LNHNV and CDR2 as YYDKDF (reference sequence). V shed 5 bases and J shed 0 bases, with 11 bases lying between them. The CDR3 is 15 residues long. This chain's CDR3 is CATSPRFGSGNTIYF. CDR3 in DNA: TGTGCCACCAGCCCCCGGTTTGGCTCTGGAAACACCATATATTTT.

This clone was seen a few times. The V call is TRBV19, the J call TRBJ1-3; a possible D gene is TRBD1 (6 bases). The CDR3 is 14 residues long. Germline CDR1 and CDR2: LNHDA and SQIVND (reference sequence). V was shortened by 8 bases and J by 0 bases, with 11 bases between the two germline ends. CDR3 residues: CASSGQYSGNTIYF. Written as DNA, the CDR3 is TGTGCCAGTTCCGGACAGTACTCTGGAAACACCATATATTTT.

This chain uses TRBV6-4 with TRBJ2-1, with 9 bases aligning to TRBD1. With 6 bases clipped from V and 2 bases from J, the junction kept 5 bases outside the gene matches. CDR1 MRHNA and CDR2 SNTAGT come from the germline V gene. This CDR3 comprises 15 residues. This chain's CDR3 is CASSRDRDTYNEQFF. The CDR3 nucleotides are TGTGCCAGCAGCCGGGACAGGGATACCTACAATGAGCAGTTCTTC.

The chain recombines TRBV4-3 with TRBJ1-1; perhaps TRBD1 as D (5 bases). V dropped 0 bases and J dropped 1 base, with 9 bases sitting between them. Germline V gives CDR1 LGHNA, CDR2 YSLEER. The CDR3 runs to 15 residues. CDR3 coding DNA: TGCGCCAGCAGCCAAGAAGGGGATCCGAACACTGAAGCTTTCTTT. This encodes CASSQEGDPNTEAFF.

The V and J genes are TRBV12-3 or TRBV12-4 and TRBJ1-2, with D hard to call. Trimming stripped 1 base from V and 0 bases from J, with 3 bases between. The CDR3 is 13 residues long. The DNA for the CDR3 is TGTGCCAGCAGTTTAGGTACTAACTATGGCTACACCTTC. It specifies CASSLGTNYGYTF.

The V call is TRBV6-4, the J call TRBJ2-7, with 9 nucleotides matching TRBD2. The germline V gene encodes CDR1 MRHNA and CDR2 SNTAGT. The ends lost 10 bases at V and 0 bases at J; junction bases unmatched: 10. This CDR3 spans 15 amino acids. CDR3 sequence reads: CAKLGLAGPSYEQYF. In DNA, the CDR3 is TGTGCCAAACTGGGGCTAGCGGGACCCTCCTACGAGCAGTACTTC.